This T cell receptor (beta chain) was captured by sequencing in a study of blood T cells in healthy people across ages. Study conclusions and caveats: Estimates drawn from one million T cells were deemed to understate diversity.

A second roughly 6 to 12 cycle PCR used barcoded and J-beta primers. CDR3-containing paired-end reads numbered at least 2.5 million in each sample. Via MiXCR, TCRdb re-called the 5' RACE reads, giving one row per CDR3 protein. The profile covers about 970,000 distinct CDR3 sequences, with roughly 51% appearing a single time and around a fifth taken by the ten largest. This CDR3 region has 17 residues. In regard to this clonotype: Its antigen is currently unknown.

This clonotype was sampled from a woman in her sixties or seventies in good health. The chain combines TRBV21-1 with TRBJ2-4; TRBD2 is taken as the D call from the table, unchecked against the DNA. TRBV21-1 is a documented pseudogene. Sequenced material: blood. CDR3 sequence reads: CATAGGGLGLAKNIQYF. In DNA form, the CDR3 reads TGTGCCACAGCGGGAGGCGGACTGGGACTAGCCAAAAACATTCAGTACTTC.